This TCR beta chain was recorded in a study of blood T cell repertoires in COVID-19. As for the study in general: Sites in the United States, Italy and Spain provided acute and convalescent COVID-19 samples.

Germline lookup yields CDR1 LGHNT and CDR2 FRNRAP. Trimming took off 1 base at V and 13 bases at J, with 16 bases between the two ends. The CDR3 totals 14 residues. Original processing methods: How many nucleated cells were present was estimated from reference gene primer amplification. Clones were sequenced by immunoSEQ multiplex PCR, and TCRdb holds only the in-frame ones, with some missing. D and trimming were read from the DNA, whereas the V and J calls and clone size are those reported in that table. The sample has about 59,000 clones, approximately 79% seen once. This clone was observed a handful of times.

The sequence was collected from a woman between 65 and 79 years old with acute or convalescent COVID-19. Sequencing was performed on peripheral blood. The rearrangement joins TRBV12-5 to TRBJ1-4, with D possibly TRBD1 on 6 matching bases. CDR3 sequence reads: CASGLESGGSVLFF. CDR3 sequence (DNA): TGTGCTAGTGGTTTGGAATCGGGGGGCTCGGTACTGTTTTTT.